This record covers a single T cell receptor beta chain. This CDR3 is 17 amino acids long. V shed 5 bases and J shed 2 bases, with 20 bases lying between them. The V gene's germline CDR1 is SGHTA and CDR2 FQGNSA. This record belongs to a study of T-cell memory formation after mild COVID-19. TCRdb re-called the 5' RACE reads through MiXCR, storing one row per CDR3 protein. The top ten hold 20% to 25% of the sample, which has about 430,000 distinct CDR3 sequences, roughly 18% seen once. Input material: PBMCs or a T cell subset sorted from them (not recorded which). This TCR was recovered from a man younger than 35 who had mild COVID-19 (a few samples of this study predate the infection). Cell type and time point are not known. The gene calls are TRBV7-2 and TRBJ2-3, with D perhaps TRBD2 (5 bases). CDR3 bases: TGTGCCAGCAGCACCGGGCTAGCCACCGCCACCACAGATACGCAGTATTTT. It codes for CASSTGLATATTDTQYF.